Sequencing of this TCR beta chain was carried out in a study of blood T cell repertoires in COVID-19. Study-wide background: T cells, B-cell-depleted T cells, or PBMCs provided the cDNA or gDNA that served as material.

Recruits, aged roughly 18 to 95 years, lived in approximately 26 US areas. Participants had their cohort set by participant-reported clinical history. Symptom resolution, clearance, or two negative PCRs marked the recovered donors of Cohort 3. TCRdb's copy holds only in-frame clones and misses some; the assay was immunoSEQ multiplex PCR. The sample shows more than 400,000 clones, around 91% of them seen only once. This TCR was recovered from a man younger than 35 who had recovered from COVID-19. Sequences were obtained from PBMCs or T cells enriched from blood (not recorded which).

The CDR3 DNA reads as TGTGCCAGCAGCTGGAGCAATGAGCAGTTCTTC. Translated: CASSWSNEQFF. The rearrangement links TRBV12-3 or TRBV12-4 to TRBJ2-1; D gene uncertain. The germline V and J ends were trimmed by 6 bases and 6 bases, with 6 bases remaining between them. The CDR3 is 11 amino acids.